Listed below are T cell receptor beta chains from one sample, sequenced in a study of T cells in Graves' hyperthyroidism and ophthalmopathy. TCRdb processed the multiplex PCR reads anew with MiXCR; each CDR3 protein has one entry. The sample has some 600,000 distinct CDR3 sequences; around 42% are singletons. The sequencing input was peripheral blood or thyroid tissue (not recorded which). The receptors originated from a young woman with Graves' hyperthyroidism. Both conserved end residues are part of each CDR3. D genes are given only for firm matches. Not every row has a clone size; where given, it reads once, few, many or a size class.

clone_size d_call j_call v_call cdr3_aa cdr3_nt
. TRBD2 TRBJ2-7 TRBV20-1 CSAGDKRAGRANEQYF TGCAGTGCTGGAGACAAAAGAGCGGGGAGGGCTAACGAGCAGTACTTC
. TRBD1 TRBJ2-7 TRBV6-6 CASSYGTGGFYEQYF TGTGCCAGCAGTTACGGGACAGGGGGCTTCTACGAGCAGTACTTC
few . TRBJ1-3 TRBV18 CASLASSGNTIYF TGTGCCAGCTTGGCATCCTCTGGAAACACCATATATTTT
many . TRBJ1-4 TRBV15 CATSAGTIGEKLFF TGTGCCACCAGTGCCGGGACAATTGGCGAAAAACTGTTTTTT
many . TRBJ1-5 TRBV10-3 CAISSDRDTKSGFSQHF TGTGCCATCAGTAGCGACCGGGACACGAAGTCCGGATTTTCCCAGCATTTT
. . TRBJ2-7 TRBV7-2 CASSPLSLQGGEQYF TGTGCCAGCTCACCACTTTCGCTACAGGGTGGAGAGCAGTACTTC
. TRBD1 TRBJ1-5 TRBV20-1 CSARLPFPGQGNQPQHF TGCAGTGCCCGACTACCATTTCCGGGACAGGGTAATCAGCCCCAGCATTTT
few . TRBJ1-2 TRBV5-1 CASSVLTGLGANYGYTF TGCGCCAGCAGCGTTTTGACAGGACTGGGCGCTAACTATGGCTACACCTTC
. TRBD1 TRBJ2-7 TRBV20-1 CSARDYGTGLSYEQYF TGCAGTGCTAGAGATTACGGGACAGGCTTATCCTACGAGCAGTACTTC
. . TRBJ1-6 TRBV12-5 CASGLVPGTRNSPLHF TGTGCTAGTGGTTTGGTCCCCGGGACGCGAAATTCACCCCTCCACTTT
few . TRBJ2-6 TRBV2 CASSLGSPLSGANVLTF TGTGCCAGCAGCTTGGGCTCACCCTTGTCCGGGGCCAACGTCCTGACTTTC
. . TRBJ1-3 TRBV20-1 CSARLASTGNTIYF TGCAGTGCTAGACTAGCATCGACAGGAAACACCATATATTTT
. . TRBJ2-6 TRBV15 CATSRELQGSYVLTF TGTGCCACCAGCAGAGAGTTACAGGGCTCCTACGTCCTGACTTTC
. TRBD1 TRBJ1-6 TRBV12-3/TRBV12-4 CASTPQGIGSPLHF TGTGCCAGCACCCCACAGGGGATCGGTTCACCCCTCCACTTT
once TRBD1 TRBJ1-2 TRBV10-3 CASSFTGGDGGYTF TGTGCCAGCAGTTTTACAGGGGGCGACGGAGGCTACACCTTC
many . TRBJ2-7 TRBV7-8 CASSLERSSYEQYF TGTGCCAGCAGCTTAGAAAGGAGCTCCTACGAGCAGTACTTC
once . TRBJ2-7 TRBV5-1 CAGSLVQASSYEQYF TGCGCCGGCAGCTTGGTGCAGGCAAGTTCCTACGAGCAGTACTTC
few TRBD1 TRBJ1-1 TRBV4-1 CASSSPTGGLTEAFF TGCGCCAGCAGCTCCCCGACAGGGGGCTTGACTGAAGCTTTCTTT
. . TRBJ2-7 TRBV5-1 CASSSRGRPSYEQYF TGCGCCAGCAGCTCCCGGGGCAGGCCGTCCTACGAGCAGTACTTC
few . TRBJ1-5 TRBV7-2 CASSLRVGPQPQHF TGTGCCAGCAGCTTAAGGGTGGGGCCCCAGCCCCAGCATTTT
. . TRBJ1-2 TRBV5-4 CASSLGGGESNYGYTF TGTGCCAGCAGCCTGGGGGGGGGGGAGAGTAACTATGGCTACACCTTC
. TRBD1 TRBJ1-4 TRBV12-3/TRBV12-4 CASSLDRGRDEKLFF TGTGCCAGCAGTTTAGACAGGGGGCGCGATGAAAAACTGTTTTTT
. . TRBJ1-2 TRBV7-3 CASSRAGKGYTF TGTGCCAGCAGCCGAGCAGGGAAAGGCTACACCTTC
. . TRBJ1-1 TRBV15 CATSRATDATEAFF TGTGCCACCAGCAGAGCGACGGACGCCACTGAAGCTTTCTTT
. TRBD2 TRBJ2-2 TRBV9 CASSATSPGELFF TGTGCCAGCAGCGCGACTAGCCCCGGGGAGCTGTTTTTT
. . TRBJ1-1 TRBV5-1 CASSLRGEAEAFF TGCGCCAGCAGCTTGAGGGGAGAGGCTGAAGCTTTCTTT
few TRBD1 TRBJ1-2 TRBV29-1 CSAAGTVNYGYTF TGCAGCGCAGCCGGGACAGTTAACTATGGCTACACCTTC
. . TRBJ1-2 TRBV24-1 CATSDADIVGHGYTF TGTGCCACCAGTGACGCGGACATTGTTGGGCATGGCTACACCTTC
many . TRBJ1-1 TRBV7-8 CASSLAEGITEAFF TGTGCCAGCAGCTTAGCGGAGGGGATCACTGAAGCTTTCTTT
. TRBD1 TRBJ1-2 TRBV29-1 CSLGSRGRDDTF TGCAGCTTGGGAAGCAGGGGGCGCGATGACACCTTC
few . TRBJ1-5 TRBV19 CATRGAVDQPQHF TGTGCCACTCGCGGCGCAGTGGATCAGCCCCAGCATTTT
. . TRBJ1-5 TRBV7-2 CAGGQPQHF TGTGCCGGAGGACAGCCCCAGCATTTT
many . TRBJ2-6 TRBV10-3 CAISESKSVSGANVLTF TGTGCCATCAGTGAGTCGAAATCAGTGTCTGGGGCCAACGTCCTGACTTTC
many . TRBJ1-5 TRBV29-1 CSVRPSSNQPQHF TGCAGCGTCCGCCCATCAAGCAATCAGCCCCAGCATTTT
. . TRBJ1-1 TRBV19 CASSIGGVRFGEAFF TGTGCCAGTAGTATAGGAGGGGTCCGATTTGGTGAAGCTTTCTTT
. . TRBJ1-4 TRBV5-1 CASTPNTGTGTEKLFF TGCGCCAGCACCCCGAATACCGGGACCGGGACCGAAAAACTGTTTTTT
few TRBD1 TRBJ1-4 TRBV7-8 CASSPVDRGNEKLFF TGCGCCAGCAGCCCCGTAGACAGGGGGAATGAAAAACTGTTTTTT
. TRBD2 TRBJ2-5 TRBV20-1 CSARFPTRLAGGGEQYF TGCAGTGCTCGCTTCCCGACTCGACTAGCGGGAGGGGGGGAGCAGTACTTC
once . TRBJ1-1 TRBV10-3 CAISANRVNTEAFF TGTGCCATCAGTGCGAACAGGGTGAACACTGAAGCTTTCTTT
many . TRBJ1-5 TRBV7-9 CASGGASNQPQHF TGTGCCAGCGGCGGGGCTAGCAATCAGCCCCAGCATTTT
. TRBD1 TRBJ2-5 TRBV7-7 CASSLGQGQPQYF TGTGCTAGCAGCTTAGGACAGGGGCAGCCCCAGTACTTC
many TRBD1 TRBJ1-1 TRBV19 CASNDRGNTEAFF TGTGCCAGTAACGACAGGGGGAACACTGAAGCTTTCTTT
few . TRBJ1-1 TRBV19 CASSLPRGANTEAFF TGTGCCAGTAGTCTCCCAAGGGGGGCGAACACTGAAGCTTTCTTT
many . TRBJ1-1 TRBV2 CASSEARSSAFF TGTGCCAGCAGTGAAGCGCGTTCGTCGGCTTTCTTT
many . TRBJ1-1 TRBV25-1 CASSEQGYRTEAFF TGTGCCAGCAGTGAACAGGGGTATCGCACTGAAGCTTTCTTT
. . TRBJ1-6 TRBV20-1 CSDTGYNSPLHF TGCAGTGACACAGGGTATAATTCACCCCTCCACTTT
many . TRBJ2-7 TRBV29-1 CSVGSGTRNGEQYF TGCAGCGTTGGCTCCGGGACACGGAACGGCGAGCAGTACTTC
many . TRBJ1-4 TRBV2 CASSGSEKLFF TGTGCCAGCAGCGGAAGTGAAAAACTGTTTTTT
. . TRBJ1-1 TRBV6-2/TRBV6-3 CASSSPASTRNTEAFF TGTGCCAGCAGTTCCCCCGCCTCGACACGGAACACTGAAGCTTTCTTT
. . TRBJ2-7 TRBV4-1 CASSQADSWMYEQYF TGCGCCAGCAGCCAAGCGGACAGTTGGATGTACGAGCAGTACTTC
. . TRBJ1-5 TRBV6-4 CASSDSGHNQPQHF TGTGCCAGCAGTGACTCGGGTCACAATCAGCCCCAGCATTTT
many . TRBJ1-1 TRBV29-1 CSVEVLGIRNTEAFF TGCAGCGTTGAGGTACTAGGAATACGGAACACTGAAGCTTTCTTT
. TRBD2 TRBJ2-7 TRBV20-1 CSAREGLAGTSYEQYF TGCAGTGCTAGAGAGGGACTAGCGGGAACCTCCTACGAGCAGTACTTC
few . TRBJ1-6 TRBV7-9 CASNRALDNSPLHF TGTGCCAGCAACCGTGCCCTTGATAATTCACCCCTCCACTTT
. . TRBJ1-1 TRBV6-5 CASSYLTPTNTEAFF TGTGCCAGCAGTTACTTGACACCTACGAACACTGAAGCTTTCTTT
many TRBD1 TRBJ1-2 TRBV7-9 CASSPGQGARYGYTF TGTGCCAGCAGCCCGGGACAGGGGGCGAGATATGGCTACACCTTC
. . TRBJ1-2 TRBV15 CATSRDGGGSYGYTF TGTGCCACCAGCAGAGATGGGGGTGGGTCCTATGGCTACACCTTC
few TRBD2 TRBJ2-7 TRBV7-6 CASSLPSGGTYEQYF TGTGCCAGCAGCCTCCCCTCGGGGGGGACCTACGAGCAGTACTTC
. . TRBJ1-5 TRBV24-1 CASSWLTGAYSNQPQHF TGTGCCAGCAGTTGGTTGACAGGTGCCTATAGCAATCAGCCCCAGCATTTT